This T cell receptor beta chain was sequenced for a study of long-term antiretroviral therapy in people with HIV. Study-wide results and limits: Even long-term ART left TRB diversity below transplant donor controls, despite gains. Repertoires in HIV (unlike those of controls) had narrower CDR3 length ranges. Pre-ART expanded clones dominated the repertoire at every time point.

Each specimen consisted of about 1-10 million cryopreserved PBMC prior to extraction of DNA. Germline trimming cut 6 bases from V and 1 base from J; bases unmatched to any gene: 0. The CDR3 covers 12 residues. CDR1 and CDR2 from the germline V gene are SQVTM and ANQGSEA. Researchers ran immunoSEQ v3.0 at survey level. Profiled with immunoSEQ multiplex PCR; TCRdb holds only in-frame clones, not every one. The sample has approximately 17,000 clones; 81% are singletons. To note about this clone: As yet, its antigen is unknown.

The sample consisted of unsorted PBMCs, taken roughly 14 months before starting antiretroviral therapy. The TCR was taken from a man in his thirties or forties with HIV. This rearrangement joins TRBV29-1 to TRBJ1-1; 9 bases agree with TRBD1. The CDR3 DNA reads as TGCAGCGTGGGACAGGGGAACACTGAAGCTTTCTTT. This codes for CSVGQGNTEAFF.